The 25 T cell receptor beta chains presented below share a single source sample, sequenced in a study of shared T cell receptors in the human thymus. TCRdb's copy holds only in-frame clones and misses some; the assay was immunoSEQ multiplex PCR. The sample lists 630,000 or so clones; around 87% were seen once. The sample also formed part of further work on human thymus T cells.

The specimen sequenced was thymocytes. The source of these receptors is a boy under two years old with a congenital heart defect.

This clone appeared once. This chain uses TRBV6-1 with TRBJ2-7, with D uncertain. V shed 5 bases and J shed 4 bases, with 12 bases lying between them. The CDR3 is 13 amino acids. The germline V gene has CDR1 MNHNS and CDR2 SASEGT. This CDR3 is CASSPLRWYEQYF. CDR3 nucleotides: TGTGCCAGCAGTCCCCTGAGGTGGTACGAGCAGTACTTC.

This clone was recorded only once. V usage is TRBV29-1 and J usage is TRBJ1-2, with D hard to call. Trimming took 1 base from V and 7 from J, leaving 16 bases between them. CDR1 SQVTM and CDR2 ANQGSEA come from the germline V gene. The CDR3 is 14 amino acids. The CDR3 DNA reads as TGCAGCGTTGAAGTCGACTTCGGCCCCAGTGGCTACACCTTC. It specifies CSVEVDFGPSGYTF.

The rearrangement joins TRBV19 to TRBJ1-2, with D perhaps matching TRBD1 (5 bases). Deletions cut 3 bases from V and 6 bases from J, with 8 bases between. The CDR3 runs to 12 residues. CDR1 is LNHDA, CDR2 SQIVND, per germline (reference sequence). CDR3 loop: CASSIRQNGYTF. CDR3 sequence (DNA): TGTGCCAGTAGTATTAGACAGAATGGCTACACCTTC.

The chain is built from TRBV7-9 and TRBJ2-7, with TRBD1 identical over 10 bases. The J segment lost 5 bases and the V segment lost 1 base, leaving 5 bases of the junction unmatched. Germline V lookup: CDR1 SEHNR, CDR2 FQNEAQ (reference sequence). The CDR3 sequence is 15 residues long. The CDR3 spells CASSLGDRGAHEQYF. The CDR3 DNA reads TGTGCCAGCAGCTTAGGGGACAGGGGTGCCCACGAGCAGTACTTC.

The gene calls are TRBV4-3 and TRBJ1-1; perhaps TRBD1 as D (6 bases). CDR3 length: 19 amino acids. The V gene's germline CDR1 is LGHNA and CDR2 YSLEER. V was clipped by 0 bases and J by 5 bases, with 25 bases between them. Here the CDR3 reads CASSQDFLHNSGVRTEAFF. CDR3 sequence (DNA): TGCGCCAGCAGCCAAGATTTCCTCCATAACTCAGGGGTAAGGACTGAAGCTTTCTTT.

This sequence joins TRBV4-1 and TRBJ1-2; 10 bases agree with TRBD1. V shed 2 bases and J 3 bases; nucleotides not matched to a gene: 3. Germline-derived CDR1 and CDR2 are MGHRA and YSYEKL. The CDR3 consists of 15 residues. The CDR3 coding sequence is TGCGCCAGCAGCCAAAAAGGACAGGGGGACTATGGCTACACCTTC. This sequence encodes CASSQKGQGDYGYTF.

This clone was observed once. The chain recombines TRBV6-6 with TRBJ1-3, with D unclear. V lost 7 bases, J lost 3 bases, and 7 bases lay in between. This CDR3 spans 12 amino acids. CDR1 MNHNY and CDR2 SVGAGI come from the germline V gene (reference sequence). CDR3 bases: TGTGCCAGCAACAGTTATGGAAACACCATATATTTT. It is translated as CASNSYGNTIYF.

This rearrangement joins TRBV4-1 to TRBJ1-1; TRBD1 is a possible D gene (6 bases). Between the trimmed V and J ends, which lost 1 base and 5 bases, there was a span of 23 bases. Germline lookup yields CDR1 MGHRA and CDR2 YSYEKL. This CDR3 region has 18 residues. CDR3 residues: CASSQGPPPSQGSTEAFF. CDR3 coding DNA: TGCGCCAGCAGCCAAGGACCCCCTCCTTCGCAGGGGAGTACTGAAGCTTTCTTT.

The chain links TRBV28 to TRBJ1-2, with a tentative D call TRBD1 (5 bases). Trimming cost V 6 bases and J 3 bases, with 26 bases left between them. Germline V gene sequence: CDR1 MDHEN, CDR2 SYDVKM. The CDR3 is 18 residues long. CDR3 nucleotide sequence: TGTGCCAGCAGCCGATATGGGCAGGGAGGGGTGCTGGACTATGGCTACACCTTC. Translating it yields CASSRYGQGGVLDYGYTF.

This chain uses TRBV7-9 with TRBJ2-2, with TRBD2 as a possible D gene (6 bases). The CDR3 has 13 amino acids. The germline gives CDR1 SEHNR, CDR2 FQNEAQ (reference sequence). The V end lost 3 bases, the J end lost 6 bases, and 8 bases lay between the germline ends. This CDR3 reads CASSFREAGELFF. The CDR3 bases are TGTGCCAGCAGCTTCAGGGAGGCCGGGGAGCTGTTTTTT.

This chain joins TRBV18 and TRBJ2-7, with TRBD2 identical over 7 bases. Germline CDR1 and CDR2: KGHSH and LQKENI. J was trimmed by 4 bases and V by 3 bases; bases with no gene match: 9. The CDR3 is 15 residues long. CDR3 in amino acids: CASSPLRAGVYEQYF. CDR3 coding DNA: TGTGCCAGCTCACCCCTGCGCGCGGGAGTTTACGAGCAGTACTTC.

The chain joins TRBV4-3 to TRBJ2-1; D might be TRBD1 (5 bases). Trimming stripped 1 base from V and 8 bases from J, with 12 bases between. Germline V gives CDR1 LGHNA, CDR2 YSLEER. The length of the CDR3 is 14 residues. The CDR3 DNA is TGCGCCAGCAGCCAAGTGAGGACAATGGATGAGCAGTTCTTC. Amino acid sequence: CASSQVRTMDEQFF.

The rearrangement links TRBV7-9 to TRBJ1-1; TRBD1 is a possible D gene (5 bases). The CDR3 has 15 amino acids. The V end lost 1 base, the J end lost 3 bases, and 12 bases lay between the germline ends. Germline values: CDR1 SEHNR, CDR2 FQNEAQ (reference sequence). The CDR3: CASSLVLGEDTEAFF. The CDR3 region has the DNA TGTGCCAGCAGCTTAGTTTTGGGGGAGGACACTGAAGCTTTCTTT.

This chain connects TRBV6-5 to TRBJ1-3; D call uncertain. The CDR3 spans 15 residues. Germline lookup yields CDR1 MNHEY and CDR2 SVGAGI. Trimming removed 6 bases at V and 0 bases at J, with 12 bases between. CDR3 in amino acids: CASSYARNSGNTIYF. Here the CDR3 DNA reads TGTGCCAGCAGCTATGCAAGAAACTCTGGAAACACCATATATTTT.

The V call is TRBV4-3, the J call TRBJ1-3; D gene unclear. V dropped 2 bases and J dropped 0 bases, with 17 bases sitting between them. The CDR3 consists of 18 residues. Germline assignment: CDR1 LGHNA and CDR2 YSLEER. CDR3 sequence (DNA): TGCGCCAGCAGCCAAAAGGAGAAGGAAGCGAGCTCTGGAAACACCATATATTTT. This codes for CASSQKEKEASSGNTIYF.

There are a few counts of this clone. V usage is TRBV6-6 and J usage is TRBJ1-3; D gene uncertain. Germline CDR1 reads MNHNY; CDR2 reads SVGAGI (reference sequence). The CDR3 consists of 15 residues. Trimming left V 0 bases short and J 0 bases short, with 6 bases between. CDR3 DNA: TGTGCCAGCAGTTACTCGATGAGCTCTGGAAACACCATATATTTT. It specifies CASSYSMSSGNTIYF.

V is TRBV4-3 and J is TRBJ2-1, with 9 bases lining up with TRBD1. CDR3 length: 19 residues. Trimming took 4 bases from V and 4 from J; bases not matched to a gene: 17. The germline CDR1 and CDR2 sequences are LGHNA and YSLEER. CDR3 sequence reads: CASSRRTGVVSQLYNEQFF. DNA for the CDR3: TGCGCCAGCAGCCGGAGGACAGGGGTAGTGTCCCAACTGTACAATGAGCAGTTCTTC.

J is TRBJ2-3 and V is TRBV7-7, with D unclear. Germline-derived CDR1 and CDR2 are SSHAT and FNYEAQ (reference sequence). V was cut by 5 bases and J by 6 bases, with 12 bases left in between. CDR3 length: 13 amino acids. The CDR3 region is CASSPLSMDTQYF. As DNA, the CDR3 is TGTGCCAGCAGCCCTCTGAGCATGGATACGCAGTATTTT. Supplemented by reference TRBV7-7 and TRBJ2-3, the full variable domain reads GAGVSQSPRYKVTKRGQDVTLRCDPISSHATLYWYQQALGQGPEFLTYFNYEAQPDKSGLPSDRFSAERPEGSISTLTIQRTEQRDSAMYRCASSPLSMDTQYFGPGTRLTVL.

This rearrangement joins TRBV6-5 to TRBJ1-2; maybe TRBD1 (6 bases). Germline-derived CDR1 and CDR2 are MNHEY and SVGAGI. CDR3 size: 13 residues. The V end lost 4 bases, the J end lost 7 bases, and 13 bases lay between the germline ends. The CDR3 region is CASSSTGPSGYTF. CDR3 DNA sequence: TGTGCCAGCAGTTCGACAGGACCTTCTGGCTACACCTTC.

The table lists this clone with a few counts. This rearrangement joins TRBV5-4 to TRBJ1-6; D may be TRBD1 (5 bases). This CDR3 region has 13 residues. Trimming took off 0 bases at V and 10 bases at J, with 8 bases between the two ends. The germline gives CDR1 SGHNT, CDR2 YYREEE (reference sequence). CDR3 in DNA: TGTGCCAGCAGCTTGGCCAGGGAATCACCCCTCCACTTT. This gives the protein CASSLARESPLHF. The whole variable domain, remainder taken from reference TRBV5-4 and TRBJ1-6, is ETGVTQSPTHLIKTRGQQVTLRCSSQSGHNTVSWYQQALGQGPQFIFQYYREEENGRGNFPPRFSGLQFPNYSSELNVNALELDDSALYLCASSLARESPLHFGNGTRLTVT.

The gene calls are TRBV28 and TRBJ2-7; possibly TRBD1 for D (5 bases). The V end was cut by 3 bases, the J end by 5 bases, with 8 bases between. The CDR3 is made up of 12 amino acids. Germline values: CDR1 MDHEN, CDR2 SYDVKM. Written as DNA, the CDR3 is TGTGCCAGCAGTTTCGGCAGGGACGAGCAGTACTTC. Protein: CASSFGRDEQYF.

This chain uses TRBV9 with TRBJ2-3; D perhaps matches TRBD2 (6 bases). The CDR3 length is 16 residues. The germline V gene encodes CDR1 SGDLS and CDR2 YYNGEE. With 0 bases removed from V and 2 bases from J, the gap between germline ends came to 13 bases. The CDR3 loop is CASSVGGDPTTDTQYF. CDR3 nucleotide sequence: TGTGCCAGCAGCGTAGGGGGGGACCCTACCACAGATACGCAGTATTTT.

The chain recombines TRBV10-3 with TRBJ1-6; the D is unclear. The germline gives CDR1 ENHRY, CDR2 SYGVKD. With 2 bases removed from V and 7 bases from J, the gap between germline ends came to 15 bases. CDR3 size: 16 residues. The CDR3 region has the DNA TGTGCCATCAGTGAGGGCGGTTTGGTTAACAATTCACCCCTCCACTTT. It codes for CAISEGGLVNNSPLHF.

Of note for this clone: The same CDR3 can be traced to other DNA sequences in this sample. This chain joins TRBV14 and TRBJ2-6, with D possibly TRBD2 on 5 matching bases. The germline CDR1 and CDR2 sequences are SGHDN and FVKESK. The V end lost 4 bases, the J end lost 0 bases, and 7 bases lay between the germline ends. CDR3 length: 15 residues. CDR3 DNA: TGTGCCAGCAGCCCACGGGACTCTGGGGCCAACGTCCTGACTTTC. Protein sequence: CASSPRDSGANVLTF.

V gene TRBV28 combines with J gene TRBJ1-2; tentatively, D is TRBD1 (5 bases). The V and J ends lost 6 bases and 1 base respectively, with 15 bases between them. From germline, CDR1 is MDHEN and CDR2 SYDVKM. This CDR3 has 15 amino acids. The CDR3 region is CASRSPGIVNYGYTF. The CDR3 coding sequence is TGTGCCAGCAGATCCCCAGGGATCGTTAACTATGGCTACACCTTC.